The subject of this entry is one TCR beta chain. Ten or more counts support this clonotype. Its antigen target is currently unknown. It has no much larger one-base neighbor in the sample; base qualities were not kept. The sample belongs to a study of T cells in Graves' hyperthyroidism and ophthalmopathy (dated by TCRdb to between 2018 and 2021). Regarding the study in general: Peripheral blood was sampled at the time of initial diagnosis, prior to any treatment. To identify distinguishing TCR V-J signatures, a discovery cohort of roughly 100 patients was used, comprising under 45 with Graves' ophthalmopathy and 57 with stable Graves' hyperthyroidism. Following sampling, methimazole starting at 30 mg daily was given to hyperthyroidism patients, and high-dose intravenous methylprednisolone was given to ophthalmopathy patients. The paper describes TCR Vbeta CDR3 sequencing of 140 or so peripheral blood samples, made up of fewer than 50 ophthalmopathy patients, 70 to 75 hyperthyroidism patients and roughly 17 progressor patients. In addition, the study compared T-cell repertoires in thyroid tissue and in blood from over 5 Graves' hyperthyroidism patients. The 75 to 100 discovery patients were randomly split 7:3 into training and test sets. Prospective prediction of ophthalmopathy was tested in an independent validation cohort consisting of 18 to 20 hyperthyroidism patients and more than 15 patients who later progressed to ophthalmopathy. Here is what the overall study found, with its caveats: Most expanded thyroid clonotypes (frequency above 0.001) were also detected in blood, a finding suggesting that blood repertoires may reflect thyroid immune responses. No statistical method was used to set the sample size in advance, and investigators knew the group allocation. In validation, the model predicted progression to ophthalmopathy with 65% to 71% sensitivity and roughly 72% specificity, a median of approximately 6.5 months before onset. In cross-validation, a model built on a 13 V-J signature told ophthalmopathy apart from stable hyperthyroidism with less than 90% sensitivity and 81% to 82% specificity, and in testing the same model reached 80%/75%.

Amplification of TCR beta CDR3 regions was carried out from RNA transcripts. The TCR CDR3 was subjected to a first round of RT-PCR using the HTBI primer set and the Qiagen OneStep RT-PCR kit. A second multiplex PCR round built the libraries, followed by size selection and purification. Sequencing of the libraries was done on an Illumina HiSeq2000 using paired-end 100 bp reads. Per the source publication's procedure: SOAPnuke was used to process the raw data, removing reads that contained adapters or uncalled bases, had a mean Phred below 15, or lacked an exact match to the constant primer or identifier. High-quality paired reads were merged using COPE v1.2.5, and each unique nucleotide sequence was defined as a clonotype. Clonotypes were aligned to IMGT TRBV, TRBD and TRBJ reference segments using MiTCR v1.1. Only V-J combinations with frequency above 0.0001, covering approximately 99% of repertoires, were analysed. A TCS score was defined as the ratio of F50 (clonal expansion) to E x V (chaos), with BLOSUM62-based TCRdist applied between CDR3 peptides within each V-J. Welch's t-statistics and random forest reduced approximately 520 V-J features to 13, which were used in a naive Bayes classifier (R e1071). TCRdb reprocessed the public reads (quality trimming at Q25 with fastp, clone calling with MiXCR) and kept in-frame beta chains. Every entry covers one CDR3 protein and lists the most common genes and DNA from its rows. The V and J calls were determined by TCRdb, not by the authors. The sample table records around 450,000 distinct CDR3 sequences; 15% to 17% of these occur just once. Around 7.3% of the sample is taken by the ten largest.

A patient counted as having stable Graves' hyperthyroidism if no progression to ophthalmopathy occurred over 18 months of follow-up. The hyperthyroidism patients were between 18 and 65 years old and newly diagnosed, with a disease duration of less than 2 months. The study excluded patients with uncontrolled infections, other autoimmune diseases, pregnancy or lactation. Diagnoses relied on clinical symptoms, serum thyroxine and TRAb, thyroid ultrasound and orbital computed tomography. PBMCs were isolated from more than 9 ml of fresh peripheral blood by Ficoll-Paque density gradient centrifugation. Trizol reagent was used to extract total RNA, and RNA quality was then checked on an Agilent 2100 Bioanalyzer. Sequencing used blood. The TCR sequence derives from a woman aged 18-29 years with Graves' hyperthyroidism.

The DNA is as follows: TGTGCCAGCAGCCCGACAGGTACTGAAAAACTGTTTTTT. This sequence encodes CASSPTGTEKLFF. The chain was built from TRBV3-1 and TRBJ1-4; a tentative D call is TRBD1 (6 bases match). V was cut back by 4 bases and J by 7 bases, leaving a gap of 10 bases between them. From cysteine to phenylalanine, the CDR3 is 13 amino acids long. This entry keeps only the CDR3 DNA: 39 bases, framed from base 1. The CDR1 and CDR2 encoded by the germline V gene (reference sequence) are LGHDT and YNNKEL.